These T cell receptor beta chains were read from a single sample in a study of technical replicates of blood from several donors. Clones were sequenced by immunoSEQ multiplex PCR, and TCRdb holds only the in-frame ones, with some missing. Of over 75,000 clones in the sample, 95% were seen once. Input material: T cells isolated from PBMCs. These receptors were collected from a human donor in good health. CDR3s include the opening cysteine and the closing phenylalanine or tryptophan. The D gene is left open where the match is weak. Clone size is not always given. Where it is, it says once, few, many or a class for expanded clones.

d_call clone_size j_call v_call cdr3_nt cdr3_aa
NA NA TRBJ2-6 TRBV7-3 TGTGCCAGCGCGTTCCAGGGTGGTGGGGCCAACGTCCTGACTTTC CASAFQGGGANVLTF
NA NA TRBJ1-5 TRBV7-2 TGTGCCAGCAGCTTAGCTATCTATCAGCCCCAGCATTTT CASSLAIYQPQHF
NA many TRBJ2-7 TRBV6-5 TGTGCCAGCAGTTACTCGATTCGGGACTTCAACTACGAGCAGTACTTC CASSYSIRDFNYEQYF
TRBD2 NA TRBJ2-1 TRBV4-2 TGTGCCAGCAGCCAAGGGACTAGCGGGGCGTATGAGCAGTTCTTC CASSQGTSGAYEQFF
NA NA TRBJ1-3 TRBV19 TGTGCCAGTAGTATTGGGGGCTTACTCTCTGGAAACACCATATATTTT CASSIGGLLSGNTIYF
NA NA TRBJ2-6 TRBV21-1 TGTGCCAGCAGCACCGGGTGGAAGGCTGGGGCCAACGTCCTGACTTTC CASSTGWKAGANVLTF
NA NA TRBJ1-1 TRBV25-1 TGTGCCAGCGCCCGGGGGGCTGAAGCTTTCTTT CASARGAEAFF
TRBD1 NA TRBJ1-5 TRBV5-5 TGTGCCAGCAGCCGGGACAGGGACTACAGTCAGCCCCAGCATTTT CASSRDRDYSQPQHF
TRBD1 NA TRBJ2-7 TRBV9 TGTGCCAGCAGCGTAGGAGGGGCAACCGGGACAGGGTCCGAGCAGTACTTC CASSVGGATGTGSEQYF
TRBD1 NA TRBJ1-1 TRBV6-6 TGTGCCAGCAGTTACACTTACAGGGGGAACACTGAAGCTTTCTTT CASSYTYRGNTEAFF
TRBD1 NA TRBJ2-5 TRBV4-1 TGCGCCAGCAGCCAAGATCCTTTCCCTACAGGGGACCAAGAGACCCAGTACTTC CASSQDPFPTGDQETQYF
NA NA TRBJ2-1 TRBV28 TGTGCCAGCAGTCAAACCCGGCGGGACAGCTACTACAATGAGCAGTTCTTC CASSQTRRDSYYNEQFF
TRBD2 NA TRBJ2-1 TRBV18 TGTGCCAGCTCACCTCGGACTAGTGGGGACAATGAGCAGTTCTTC CASSPRTSGDNEQFF
NA NA TRBJ2-7 TRBV2 TGTGCCAGCAGGTCCTCTAGCTCCTACGAGCAGTACTTC CASRSSSSYEQYF
TRBD1 NA TRBJ2-1 TRBV10-1 TGCGCCAGCTCGAGACAGGGAGTAGACAATGAGCAGTTCTTC CASSRQGVDNEQFF
NA NA TRBJ2-2 TRBV25-1 TGTGCCAGCAGAGCAGCGGGCCGGGAGCTGTTTTTT CASRAAGRELFF
NA NA TRBJ1-4 TRBV6-1 TGTGCCAGCAGTGAGATAGGGGCCAGTTTGGAAAAACTGTTTTTT CASSEIGASLEKLFF
NA NA TRBJ1-3 TRBV7-9 TGTGCCAGCAGCTTAGAAAGGGAGAGCGACACCATATATTTT CASSLERESDTIYF
TRBD1 NA TRBJ1-5 TRBV28 TGTGCCAGCAGTTTAGGGGACAGAGTTAATCAGCCCCAGCATTTT CASSLGDRVNQPQHF
NA NA TRBJ2-5 TRBV5-6 TGTGCCAGCAGCTTACGTACTGGGACCCAGTACTTC CASSLRTGTQYF
NA NA TRBJ2-5 TRBV6-5 TGTGCCAGCAGTCAAAACAGGGACCAAGAGACCCAGTACTTC CASSQNRDQETQYF
NA NA TRBJ2-5 TRBV19 TGTGCCAGTAGTTCTCGGGGAGTAGAGACCCAGTACTTC CASSSRGVETQYF
TRBD1 NA TRBJ1-2 TRBV30 TGTGCCTGGAGTACAGGGGACCTAGCCTATTATGGCTACACCTTC CAWSTGDLAYYGYTF
TRBD1 NA TRBJ1-5 TRBV27 TGTGCCAGCAGTTCGACGATCGGACAGGCCACTCAGCCCCAGCATTTT CASSSTIGQATQPQHF
NA once TRBJ1-2 TRBV28 TGTGCCAGCACCGTGGGAGGGGAAAGAGATGGCTACACCTTC CASTVGGERDGYTF
NA NA TRBJ2-7 TRBV18 TGTGCCAGCTCATCGCTCGGGGGATCAAAAGCCTACGAGCAGTACTTC CASSSLGGSKAYEQYF
TRBD1 NA TRBJ2-7 TRBV6-1 TGTGCCGGCTCAGGACAGGGGGGGTACGAGCAGTACTTC CAGSGQGGYEQYF
NA NA TRBJ2-5 TRBV15 TGTGCCACCAGCAGAGATCACCACACGCAAGAGACCCAGTACTTC CATSRDHHTQETQYF
TRBD1 once TRBJ1-4 TRBV7-9 TGTGCCAGCAGCTCCCGAGCAAGGGACAGGGCTGCCGAAAAACTGTTTTTT CASSSRARDRAAEKLFF
NA NA TRBJ1-5 TRBV7-2 TGTGCCAGCAGCTTCGAAGGGGGATGGAGCAATCAGCCCCAGCATTTT CASSFEGGWSNQPQHF
NA NA TRBJ1-2 TRBV27 TGTGCCAGCAGTTTTACCGACGCGAGGGGCTACACCTTC CASSFTDARGYTF
NA NA TRBJ1-2 TRBV19 TGTGCCAGTAGTATCCGGGCCTATAAAGCGGGATATGGCTACACCTTC CASSIRAYKAGYGYTF
NA NA TRBJ2-2 TRBV7-2 TGTGCCAGCAGCGCGACGCGGGCCGGGGAGCTGTTTTTT CASSATRAGELFF
TRBD2 NA TRBJ2-7 TRBV7-2 TGTGCCAGCAGCTTACTAGCGGCTACCTACGAGCAGTACTTC CASSLLAATYEQYF
NA few TRBJ1-1 TRBV6-6 TGTGCCAGCAGTAGCGGGGGTATCACTGAAGCTTTCTTT CASSSGGITEAFF
TRBD2 NA TRBJ2-3 TRBV19 TGTGCCAGTAGTACCGGACTAGCGGGAGGGCCTATCACAGATACGCAGTATTTT CASSTGLAGGPITDTQYF
NA NA TRBJ2-3 TRBV5-4 TGTGCCAGCAGCTTTAGGCTGGCGGGCACAGATACGCAGTATTTT CASSFRLAGTDTQYF
NA NA TRBJ1-1 TRBV19 TGTGCCAGTAGTATAGTCCAGAACACTGAAGCTTTCTTT CASSIVQNTEAFF
NA NA TRBJ2-7 TRBV19 TGTGCCAGTAGTCTGCAGGGGGGAACCTACGAGCAGTACTTC CASSLQGGTYEQYF
NA NA TRBJ1-2 TRBV6-5 TGTACCAGCAGTTACTCATCGACAGCCTATGGCTACACCTTC CTSSYSSTAYGYTF
NA NA TRBJ2-3 TRBV5-8 TGTGCCTCAAAGGACTCCATGGGAGCGGGCGATACGCAGTATTTT CASKDSMGAGDTQYF
TRBD2 NA TRBJ2-2 TRBV2 TGTGCCAGCAGTACTAGCGGGAGATGGGCCGGGGAGCTGTTTTTT CASSTSGRWAGELFF
NA NA TRBJ1-2 TRBV29-1 TGCAGCGTTGATGAGGGGGTGACGTATGGCTACACCTTC CSVDEGVTYGYTF
TRBD2 once TRBJ2-1 TRBV5-1 TGCGCCAGCAGCTTGGGACGACTAGCGGGAGAGTACAATGAGCAGTTCTTC CASSLGRLAGEYNEQFF
NA NA TRBJ1-5 TRBV7-8 TGTGCCAGCAGCTTAGTGTACAGTAATCAGCCCCAGCATTTT CASSLVYSNQPQHF
TRBD2 NA TRBJ2-2 TRBV28 TGTGCCAGCAAACCCCTAGCGGGAGGCTTGGGGTCGGTTGGCACCGGGGAGCTGTTTTTT CASKPLAGGLGSVGTGELFF
TRBD2 NA TRBJ2-7 TRBV5-4 TGTGCCAGCAGCTTGGGTCTAGCGGGGGTTGAGCAGTACTTC CASSLGLAGVEQYF
TRBD2 once TRBJ2-1 TRBV5-1 TGCGCCAGCAGCTTGGAGGTTAGCGGGAGTGTCAATGAGCAGTTCTTC CASSLEVSGSVNEQFF
NA NA TRBJ2-7 TRBV6-1 TGTGCCAGCAGTGCCCTGGGGGCAGGGCGGTACGAGCAGTACTTC CASSALGAGRYEQYF
TRBD1 once TRBJ1-1 TRBV28 TGTGCCAGCAGCCCCGGGACAGGGGTGGTGACTGAAGCTTTCTTT CASSPGTGVVTEAFF
TRBD1 NA TRBJ1-5 TRBV19 TGTGCCAGTAGTGGGGCTCAGAGCAGGGGGCAGGTTCAGCCCCAGCATTTT CASSGAQSRGQVQPQHF
NA NA TRBJ1-3 TRBV7-8 TGTGCCAGCAGCGTCGACAGAGGAAACACCATATATTTT CASSVDRGNTIYF
TRBD2 NA TRBJ2-7 TRBV13 TGTGCCAGCAGCACCACTAGCGGGGAGGACGAGCAGTACTTC CASSTTSGEDEQYF
NA NA TRBJ1-2 TRBV19 TGTGCCAGTAGTATATCATTCGTGGGGGCGGGCTACACCTTC CASSISFVGAGYTF
NA once TRBJ1-2 TRBV5-6 TGTGCCAGCAGCATCTGGGGCCACGACTATGGCTACACCTTC CASSIWGHDYGYTF